The source of this T cell receptor beta chain is a study of T-cell memory formation after mild COVID-19 (TCRdb year 2021). Some background on the complete study: TCR sequence clusters from the two donors were found to be largely donor specific. In two donors, T-cell clones that expanded and contracted after mild COVID-19 were followed by sequencing TCRalpha and TCRbeta repertoires longitudinally. Two young, previously healthy adult volunteers, one female and one male, were included in the cohort. Broader findings and caveats from the paper: The detection of some responding clones in pre-infection memory suggests that pre-existing cross-reactive memory T cells joined the SARS-CoV-2 response. Contracting CD4+ clones were located mainly in the CM and EM memory subsets, whereas CD8+ clones were found to be enriched in EMRA. From day 15 to 85, contracting clones showed balanced CD4/CD8 phenotypes, whereas a second wave of clones that expanded from day 15 to 37 leaned towards CD4+. Only a couple of mild cases were covered in the study, and larger cohorts including severe cases with pre-infection samples were considered necessary. SARS-CoV-2 specificity of the second-wave clones peaking on day 37 was not confirmed.

Ficoll-Paque density gradient centrifugation was the method used to isolate PBMCs. The sample holds many counts of this clonotype. Its antigen has not been determined. Nothing much larger sits one base from this clone, and base qualities are not available. This sample was sequenced with an Illumina NovaSeq 6000. Using 5'RACE with constant-segment primers, TCRalpha and TCRbeta cDNA libraries were constructed, with sample barcodes and unique molecular identifiers added in the process. Trizol reagent was used to extract RNA from every sample. Libraries were amplified in two PCR steps, with a second sample barcode and Illumina TruSeq adapters added in the second step. The libraries were sequenced on an Illumina NovaSeq using 2 x 150 bp paired-end reads. For the original study's pipeline: Reads were demultiplexed and collapsed into UMI-guided consensus sequences with migec v1.2.7. Using mixcr v2.1.11, UMI consensuses were aligned to TRA and TRB V and J templates and then assembled into clonotypes. A clonotype was counted as expanded or contracted only if both edgeR and NoisET called the change significant, with noise models trained on biological replicates. For edgeR calls, the cutoffs were a false discovery rate-adjusted p below 0.01 and a log2 fold-change threshold of 1. As an exploratory analysis of dynamics, max-normalized trajectories of the 1000 most abundant clonotypes were examined by PCA with hierarchical clustering. The CD4 or CD8 phenotype of responding clones was assigned using the separately sequenced CD4+ and CD8+ repertoires. TCRdb itself trimmed the public reads at Q25 with fastp, ran MiXCR and retained productive beta chains. Entries that share a CDR3 protein sequence are merged under the most common genes and DNA. TCRdb, not the original authors, processed these V and J calls. The sample yields about 150,000 distinct CDR3 sequences; about 5.7% were counted once. The ten largest account for around 1.9% of the sample.

The TCR originated in an adult woman who had mild COVID-19 (a few samples of this study predate the infection). The sample titles of this study are shuffled in the database, so cell type and time point are left out; the donor was told from shared clones. The sequenced sample was PBMCs or a T cell subset sorted from them (not recorded which).

The CDR3 protein is CASSAGGNEAFF. The DNA sequence follows: TGTGCCAGCAGCGCAGGGGGAAATGAAGCTTTCTTT. Recombination joined TRBV7-9 with TRBJ1-1; TRBD1 agrees with 7 junctional bases. The CDR3 spans 12 residues, from the cysteine through the phenylalanine. Only CDR3 DNA remains: 36 bases, in frame from the first base. Sequences SEHNR (CDR1) and FQNEAQ (CDR2) are obtained from the germline V gene (reference sequence). From V the trimming removes 5 bases and from J it removes 7 bases, while the gene matches leave 4 bases of the junction unaccounted for.